A selection of T cell receptor beta chains follows, all from one sample in a study. MiXCR was run by TCRdb on the RT-PCR reads, yielding one entry per CDR3 protein. The repertoire has about 680,000 distinct CDR3 sequences, about 14% of them found once; the top ten carry 3.6%. The sample consisted of memory CD4+ T cells from blood. These receptors all stem from a female donor in good health, serving as a healthy control. The CDR3 runs from the conserved cysteine through the conserved F or W.

>TRBV7-2|TRBJ2-7
CASSLDWGEQYF
>TRBV29-1|TRBJ2-7
CSVLVPGTPLEQYF
>TRBV7-2|TRBJ2-1
CASSLDLGTGGFRGQFF
>TRBV10-3|TRBJ1-3
CAIEDRSGNSGNTIYF
>TRBV27|TRBJ1-1
CASNGQGNTEAFF
>TRBV9|TRBJ2-2
CASSGGGSGRANTGELFF
>TRBV4-3|TRBJ2-1
CASSQDGTGGNEQFF
>TRBV6-2/TRBV6-3|TRBJ1-4
CASSYSRASNEKLFF
>TRBV2|TRBJ1-1
CASSFGTAVGTEAFF
>TRBV5-1|TRBJ2-7
CASSLRDLDRRIGEQYF
>TRBV7-9|TRBJ1-6
CASSTGPHSPLHF
>TRBV7-2|TRBJ2-5
CASSLDPGSETQYF
>TRBV7-2|TRBJ2-7
CASSLASRPSEQYF
>TRBV28|TRBJ1-2
CASSLPSLGGEGYTF
>TRBV11-2|TRBJ1-1
CASSPGQGVNTEAFF